Described below is a single TCR beta chain sequence and its context. Assay: immunoSEQ multiplex PCR; the TCRdb copy retains only in-frame clones and omits some. This table holds tens of thousands of clones, about 92% found once. The data stem from a study of T cells in localized non-small cell lung cancer. Germline values: CDR1 MNHNS, CDR2 SASEGT. The V gene lost 1 base and the J gene lost 2 bases, with 6 bases spanning the gap. The CDR3 runs 13 residues. The V call is TRBV6-1, the J call TRBJ2-7; D gene uncertain. This TCR derives from a woman aged 35-70 years with stage I lung adenocarcinoma. Material: peripheral blood, obtained before any cancer treatment. CDR3 nucleotide sequence: TGTGCCAGCAGTGAAGTTGCGGCCTACGAGCAGTACTTC. Protein sequence: CASSEVAAYEQYF.